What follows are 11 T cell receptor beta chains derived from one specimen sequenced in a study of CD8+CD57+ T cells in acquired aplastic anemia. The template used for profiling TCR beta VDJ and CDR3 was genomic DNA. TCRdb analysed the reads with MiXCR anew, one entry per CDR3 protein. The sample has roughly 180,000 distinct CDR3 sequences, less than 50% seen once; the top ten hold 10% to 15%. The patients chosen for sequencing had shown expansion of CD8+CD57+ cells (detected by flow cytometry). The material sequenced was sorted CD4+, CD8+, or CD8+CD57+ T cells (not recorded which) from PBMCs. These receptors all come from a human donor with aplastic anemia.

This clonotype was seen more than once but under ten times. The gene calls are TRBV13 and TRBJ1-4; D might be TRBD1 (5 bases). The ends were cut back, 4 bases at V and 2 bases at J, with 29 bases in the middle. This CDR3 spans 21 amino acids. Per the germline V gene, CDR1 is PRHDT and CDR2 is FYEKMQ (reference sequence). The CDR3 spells CASSWLGSGRRDLLTNEKLFF. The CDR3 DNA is TGTGCCAGCAGCTGGTTAGGCTCGGGGCGAAGAGATCTTCTTACTAATGAAAAACTGTTTTTT.

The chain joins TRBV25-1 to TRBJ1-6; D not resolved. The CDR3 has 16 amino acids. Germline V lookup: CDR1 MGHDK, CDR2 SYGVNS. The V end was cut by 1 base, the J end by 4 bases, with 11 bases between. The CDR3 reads CASSESTIDYNSPLHF. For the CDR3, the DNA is TGTGCCAGCAGTGAATCAACGATAGATTATAATTCACCCCTCCACTTT.

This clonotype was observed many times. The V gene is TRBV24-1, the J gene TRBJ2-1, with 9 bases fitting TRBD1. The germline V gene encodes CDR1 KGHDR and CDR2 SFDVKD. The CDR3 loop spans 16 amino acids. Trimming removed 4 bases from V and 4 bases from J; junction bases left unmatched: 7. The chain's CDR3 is CATSDPRTGEYNEQFF. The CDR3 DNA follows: TGTGCCACCAGTGACCCAAGGACAGGGGAATACAATGAGCAGTTCTTC.

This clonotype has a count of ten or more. CDR3 coding DNA: TGCGCCAGCAGCCTTGGGACTAGCCTCTCCTACGAGCAGTACTTC. This sequence encodes CASSLGTSLSYEQYF. The genes are TRBV5-1 and TRBJ2-7; TRBD2 matches at 9 bases. The CDR3 totals 15 residues. The J segment lost 0 bases and the V segment lost 4 bases, leaving 5 bases of the junction unmatched. Germline-derived CDR1 and CDR2 are SGHRS and YFSETQ.

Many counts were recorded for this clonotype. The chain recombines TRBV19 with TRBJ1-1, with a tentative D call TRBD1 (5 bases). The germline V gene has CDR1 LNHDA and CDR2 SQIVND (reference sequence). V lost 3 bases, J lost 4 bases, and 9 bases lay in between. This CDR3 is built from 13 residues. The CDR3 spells CASSIQGSTEAFF. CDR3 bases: TGTGCCAGTAGTATCCAGGGAAGCACTGAAGCTTTCTTT. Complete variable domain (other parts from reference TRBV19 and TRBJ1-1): DGGITQSPKYLFRKEGQNVTLSCEQNLNHDAMYWYRQDPGQGLRLIYYSQIVNDFQKGDIAEGYSVSREKKESFPLTVTSAQKNPTAFYLCASSIQGSTEAFFGQGTRLTVV.

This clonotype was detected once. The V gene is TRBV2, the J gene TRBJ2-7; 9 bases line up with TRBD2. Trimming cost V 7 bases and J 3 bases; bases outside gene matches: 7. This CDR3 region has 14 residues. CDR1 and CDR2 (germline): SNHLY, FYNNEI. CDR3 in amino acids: CASTLGAGGYEQYF. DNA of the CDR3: TGTGCCAGCACCCTGGGAGCGGGGGGCTACGAGCAGTACTTC.

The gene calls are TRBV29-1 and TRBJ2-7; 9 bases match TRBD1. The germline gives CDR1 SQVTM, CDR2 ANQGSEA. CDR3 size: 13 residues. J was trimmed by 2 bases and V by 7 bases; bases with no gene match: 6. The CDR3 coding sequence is TGCAGCGCTCACCGGGACAGGGCCTACGAGCAGTACTTC. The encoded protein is CSAHRDRAYEQYF.

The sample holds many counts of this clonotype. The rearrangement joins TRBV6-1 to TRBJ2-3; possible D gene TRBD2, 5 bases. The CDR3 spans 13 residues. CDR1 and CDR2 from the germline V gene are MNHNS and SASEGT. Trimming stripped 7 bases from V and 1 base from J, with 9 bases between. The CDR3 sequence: CASNGIRTDTQYF. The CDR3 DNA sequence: TGTGCCAGCAACGGGATTCGCACAGATACGCAGTATTTT.

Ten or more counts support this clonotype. The CDR3 sequence is CASTPMGAGTDTQYF. The CDR3 DNA is TGTGCCAGCACGCCGATGGGGGCGGGCACAGATACGCAGTATTTT. The chain links TRBV5-4 to TRBJ2-3, with TRBD1 as a possible D gene (6 bases). The CDR3 runs to 15 residues. Germline V CDR1 and CDR2: SGHNT, YYREEE (reference sequence). With 6 bases removed from V and 1 base from J, the gap between germline ends came to 15 bases.

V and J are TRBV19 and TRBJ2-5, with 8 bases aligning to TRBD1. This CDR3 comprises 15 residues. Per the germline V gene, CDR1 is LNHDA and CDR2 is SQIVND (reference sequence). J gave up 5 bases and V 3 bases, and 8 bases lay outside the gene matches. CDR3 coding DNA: TGTGCCAGTAGTATCTCAGGGGGCGAAGACGAGACCCAGTACTTC. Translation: CASSISGGEDETQYF.

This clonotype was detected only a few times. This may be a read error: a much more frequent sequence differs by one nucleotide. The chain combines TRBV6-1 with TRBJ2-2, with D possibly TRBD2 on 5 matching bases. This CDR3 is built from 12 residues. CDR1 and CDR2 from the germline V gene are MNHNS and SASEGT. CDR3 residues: CASTLGTGELLF. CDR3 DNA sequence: TGTGCCAGCACCCTCGGAACCGGGGAGCTGCTTTTT.